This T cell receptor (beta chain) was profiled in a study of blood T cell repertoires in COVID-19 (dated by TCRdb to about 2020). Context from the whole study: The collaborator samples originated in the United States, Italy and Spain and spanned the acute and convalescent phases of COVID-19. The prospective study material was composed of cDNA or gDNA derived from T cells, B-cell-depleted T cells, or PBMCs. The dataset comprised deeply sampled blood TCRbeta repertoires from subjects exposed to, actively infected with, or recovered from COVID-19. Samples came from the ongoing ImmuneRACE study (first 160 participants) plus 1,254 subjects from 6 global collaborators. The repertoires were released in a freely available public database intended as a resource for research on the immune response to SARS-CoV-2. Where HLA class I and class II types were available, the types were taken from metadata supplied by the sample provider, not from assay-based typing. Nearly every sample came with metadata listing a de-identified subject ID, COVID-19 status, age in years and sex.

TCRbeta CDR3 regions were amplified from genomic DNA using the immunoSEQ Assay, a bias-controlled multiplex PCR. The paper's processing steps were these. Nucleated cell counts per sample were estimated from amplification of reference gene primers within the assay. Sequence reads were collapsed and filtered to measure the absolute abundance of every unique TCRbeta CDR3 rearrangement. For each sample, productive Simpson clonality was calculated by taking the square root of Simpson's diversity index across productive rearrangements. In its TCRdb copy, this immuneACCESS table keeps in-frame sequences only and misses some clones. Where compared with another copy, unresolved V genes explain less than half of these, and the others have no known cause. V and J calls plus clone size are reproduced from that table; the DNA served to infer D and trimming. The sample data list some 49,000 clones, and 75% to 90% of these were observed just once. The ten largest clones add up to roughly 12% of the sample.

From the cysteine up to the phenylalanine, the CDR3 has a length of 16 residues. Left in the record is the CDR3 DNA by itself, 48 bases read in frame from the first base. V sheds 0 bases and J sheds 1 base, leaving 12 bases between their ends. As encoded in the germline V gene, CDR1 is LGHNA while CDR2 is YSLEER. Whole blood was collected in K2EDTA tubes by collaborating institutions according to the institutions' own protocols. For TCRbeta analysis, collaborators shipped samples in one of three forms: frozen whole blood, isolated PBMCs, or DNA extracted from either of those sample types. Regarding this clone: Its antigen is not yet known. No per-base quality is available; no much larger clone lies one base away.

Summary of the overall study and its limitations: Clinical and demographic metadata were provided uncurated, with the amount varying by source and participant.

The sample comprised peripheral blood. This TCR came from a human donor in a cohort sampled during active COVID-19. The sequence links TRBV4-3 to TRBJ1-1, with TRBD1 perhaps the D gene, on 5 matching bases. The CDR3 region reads CASSQDLDIRNTEAFF. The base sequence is TGCGCCAGCAGCCAAGATCTGGACATCAGGAACACTGAAGCTTTCTTT.